This T cell receptor (beta chain) was sequenced for a study of shared clonotypes between healthy human individuals. The repertoire was sequenced with immunoSEQ multiplex PCR; TCRdb's copy has only in-frame clones and lacks some. The sample holds about 2 million clones; approximately 95% are singletons and the top ten take approximately 1%. Terminally differentiated effector memory CD45RA+ cells were excluded by CCR7 positive selection of CD45RO-negative cells. The germline V gene encodes CDR1 SGHVS and CDR2 FQNEAQ. The trim removed 3 bases at V and 5 bases at J, leaving 4 bases unmatched. The CDR3 loop spans 14 amino acids.

The clonotype was recovered from a man between 18 and 29 years old in good health. Sequencing used naive CD8+ T cells sorted from blood. The chain has TRBV7-8 and TRBJ2-7; 10 nucleotides match TRBD1. Here the CDR3 reads CASSLGDRGHEQYF. The CDR3 bases are TGTGCCAGCAGCTTGGGGGACAGGGGCCACGAGCAGTACTTC.